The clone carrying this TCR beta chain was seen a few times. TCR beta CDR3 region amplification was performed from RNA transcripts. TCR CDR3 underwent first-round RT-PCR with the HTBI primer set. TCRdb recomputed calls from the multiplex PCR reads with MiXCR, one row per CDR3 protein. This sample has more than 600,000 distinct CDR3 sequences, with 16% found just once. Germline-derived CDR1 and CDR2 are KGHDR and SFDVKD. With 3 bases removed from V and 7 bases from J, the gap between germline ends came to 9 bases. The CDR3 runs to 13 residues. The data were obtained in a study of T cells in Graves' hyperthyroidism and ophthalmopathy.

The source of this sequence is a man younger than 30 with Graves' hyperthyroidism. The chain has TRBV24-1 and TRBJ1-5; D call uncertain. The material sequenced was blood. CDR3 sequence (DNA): TGTGCCACCAGTGATCACCCCGGGCAGCCCCAGCATTTT. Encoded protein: CATSDHPGQPQHF.